This TCR beta chain appears in the sequencing data of a study of T cell responses to AZD1222 COVID-19 vaccine. Overall study findings and caveats: Receipt of two AZD1222 doses was followed by a rise in Spike-specific TCR breadth and depth. Close to half of spike-specific TCRs reportedly recognize unmutated variant regions. The donors showed a predominance of white British ancestry and of females, with possible underestimation of clonal diversity.

Assay used: immunoSEQ multiplex PCR; TCRdb lists only in-frame clones, some missing. The data show about 110,000 clones, with approximately 94% seen just once and 2.5% to 3% held by the top ten. This clone showed up just once. Its antigen is unknown. This CDR3 has 15 residues. The ends were cut back, 1 base at V and 1 base at J, with 10 bases in the middle. Germline CDR1 is MGHRA and CDR2 is YSYEKL. Specimen: peripheral blood, collected 28 days after the second AZD1222 dose. This TCR derives from an adult who received the AZD1222 COVID-19 vaccine. This rearrangement joins TRBV4-1 to TRBJ1-1; D unclear. This CDR3 reads CASSQGGAANTEAFF. CDR3 coding DNA: TGCGCCAGCAGCCAAGGAGGAGCCGCGAACACTGAAGCTTTCTTT.